This TCR beta chain originates from a study of blood T cell repertoires in COVID-19. The wider study: Italy, Spain and the United States were the sources of the convalescent and acute COVID-19 samples. PBMCs, B-cell-depleted T cells, or T cells provided the cDNA or gDNA that made up the material.

Original processing methods: Cell counts per sample came from amplifying reference gene primers. The data were produced by immunoSEQ multiplex PCR, yet TCRdb's version contains in-frame clones alone and is incomplete. For V, J and clone size, that table is used; D and trimming come from the DNA. In the table there are approximately 40,000 clones, just over 90% of which are singletons. Germline CDR1 is MDHEN and CDR2 is SYDVKM. This CDR3 is 14 amino acids long. V lost 4 bases, J lost 1 base, and 9 bases lay in between. The V and J genes are TRBV28 and TRBJ2-3; D gene unclear. Sequenced input: peripheral blood. The sequence came from a human donor in a cohort sampled during active COVID-19. The CDR3 is CASSSGQGTDTQYF. The CDR3 bases are TGTGCCAGCAGTTCTGGTCAGGGCACAGATACGCAGTATTTT.